Below, 26 T cell receptor beta chains from the same sample are listed, as sequenced in a study of CD8+ T cells in alopecia areata. cDNA prepared by RNA extraction and subsequent reverse transcription served as the template for sequencing. Profiling relied on immunoSEQ multiplex PCR, and the TCRdb table lists in-frame clones only, not all of them. The top ten hold about 17% of the sample, which has around 140,000 clones, 49% seen once. Sequenced material: CD8+ T cells sorted from blood, taken at week 0. The receptors shown here come from a human donor with alopecia areata.

The V and J genes are TRBV12-5 and TRBJ1-1; the D is unclear. The CDR3 length is 12 residues. Trimming pared 2 bases from V and 7 bases from J, leaving 8 bases between. Per the germline V gene, CDR1 is LGHNT and CDR2 is FRNRAP. CDR3 DNA: TGTGCTAGTGGTTTGCTGTACAGTGAAGCTTTCTTT. Translation gives CASGLLYSEAFF.

The chain links TRBV6-5 to TRBJ2-4, with 7 nucleotides matching TRBD1. CDR1 is MNHEY and CDR2 is SVGAGI in the germline V gene. The CDR3 has 15 residues. The ends lost 6 bases at V and 0 bases at J; junction bases unmatched: 5. In DNA form, the CDR3 reads TGTGCCAGCAGCCAGGGACAGCTAGCCAAAAACATTCAGTACTTC. Protein product: CASSQGQLAKNIQYF.

This clone was detected only a few times. V is TRBV12-5 and J is TRBJ1-5, with a tentative D call TRBD1 (5 bases). V was shortened by 1 base and J by 1 base, with 11 bases between the two germline ends. The CDR3 covers 16 residues. Germline V gene sequence: CDR1 LGHNT, CDR2 FRNRAP. CDR3 loop: CASGLETGRSNQPQHF. CDR3 DNA: TGTGCTAGTGGTTTGGAAACAGGTCGAAGCAATCAGCCCCAGCATTTT. The whole variable domain, filled in from reference TRBV12-5 and TRBJ1-5, reads DARVTQTPRHKVTEMGQEVTMRCQPILGHNTVFWYRQTMMQGLELLAYFRNRAPLDDSGMPKDRFSAEMPDATLATLKIQPSEPRDSAVYFCASGLETGRSNQPQHFGDGTRLSIL.

This chain links TRBV30 with TRBJ1-5; 7 bases align to TRBD1. The V gene's germline CDR1 is GTSNPN and CDR2 SVGIG (reference sequence). The junction had 7 bases not matched to a gene; V was cut back by 2 bases and J by 6 bases. The CDR3 loop spans 14 amino acids. CDR3: CAWSRDSTIQPQHF. The CDR3 DNA sequence: TGTGCCTGGAGTAGGGACAGTACAATTCAGCCCCAGCATTTT.

The CDR3 DNA reads as TGCAGCGTTGAAGAGGGGACAGGGACCGGGGAGCTGTTTTTT. It encodes CSVEEGTGTGELFF. The chain employs TRBV29-1 and TRBJ2-2; 9 nucleotides line up with TRBD1. Germline CDR1 SQVTM, CDR2 ANQGSEA. V lost 0 bases to trimming and J lost 5 bases; unmatched junction nucleotides: 1. This CDR3 comprises 14 residues.

The gene calls are TRBV4-3 and TRBJ2-3; D possibly matches TRBD1 or TRBD2 (5 bases each). The ends were cut back, 0 bases at V and 2 bases at J, with 15 bases in the middle. The germline V gene has CDR1 LGHNA and CDR2 YSLEER. The CDR3 is 17 residues long. CDR3 coding DNA: TGCGCCAGCAGCCAAGATCTGAACGGGGCCCTCACAGATACGCAGTATTTT. It is translated as CASSQDLNGALTDTQYF.

This clone was detected a few times. The chain links TRBV29-1 to TRBJ2-1; the match to TRBD2 covers 7 bases. The germline gives CDR1 SQVTM, CDR2 ANQGSEA. The CDR3 totals 15 residues. The ends lost 2 bases at V and 2 bases at J; junction bases unmatched: 6. The CDR3 DNA reads TGCAGCGTTGAATCTCGGGGGGATACCTACAATGAGCAGTTCTTC. It yields the protein CSVESRGDTYNEQFF.

The chain carries TRBV5-1 and TRBJ2-1, with 9 bases lining up with TRBD1. The ends lost 2 bases at V and 0 bases at J; junction bases unmatched: 9. The CDR3 totals 18 residues. CDR1 and CDR2 from the germline V gene are SGHRS and YFSETQ. The CDR3 here is CASSLQGAQPSSYNEQFF. The CDR3 coding sequence is TGCGCCAGCAGCTTACAGGGGGCCCAACCCAGCTCCTACAATGAGCAGTTCTTC.

The rearrangement links TRBV4-1 to TRBJ1-5, with 12 bases aligning to TRBD1. CDR3 size: 16 residues. With V trimmed by 0 bases and J by 7 bases, 4 bases remained unmatched. In germline, CDR1 is MGHRA, CDR2 YSYEKL. CDR3: CASSQDSGTGGQPQHF. The CDR3 DNA reads TGCGCCAGCAGCCAAGATTCGGGGACAGGGGGCCAGCCCCAGCATTTT.

The chain combines TRBV12-5 with TRBJ1-4; unclear D gene. CDR3 length: 14 residues. The V and J ends lost 2 bases and 8 bases respectively, with 12 bases between them. The V gene's germline CDR1 is LGHNT and CDR2 FRNRAP. The CDR3 nucleotides read TGTGCTAGTGGTTTGAGGACCGGAGGCGAAAAACTGTTTTTT. Its protein product is CASGLRTGGEKLFF.

The chain carries TRBV7-9 and TRBJ2-7, with a tentative D call TRBD1 (5 bases). CDR3 length equals 17 residues. Germline CDR1 reads SEHNR; CDR2 reads FQNEAQ (reference sequence). V dropped 1 base and J dropped 4 bases, with 20 bases sitting between them. CDR3 sequence: CASSLGGRVDRKYEQYF. The CDR3 DNA follows: TGTGCCAGCAGCTTAGGGGGCAGGGTTGATCGAAAATACGAGCAGTACTTC.

This clone is a singleton in its sample. This chain links TRBV27 with TRBJ2-7; D not certain. Trimming removed 5 bases from V and 3 bases from J, with 14 bases in between. Per the germline V gene, CDR1 is MNHEY and CDR2 is SMNVEV (reference sequence). This CDR3 spans 14 amino acids. Here the CDR3 reads CASSPSGRSYEQYF. In DNA, the CDR3 is TGTGCCAGCAGTCCTTCGGGTCGCAGCTACGAGCAGTACTTC.

This clone has only a few counts. The chain employs TRBV5-1 and TRBJ1-1; D may be TRBD1 (6 bases). Trimming removed 3 bases at V and 13 bases at J, with 16 bases between. This CDR3 has 12 amino acids. CDR1 and CDR2 from the germline V gene are SGHRS and YFSETQ. For the CDR3, the DNA is TGCGCCAGCAGCTCTCTTAGGGGGATTGGTTTCTTT. Translation: CASSSLRGIGFF.

The CDR3 spells CSVVKRGGANTGELFF. CDR3 bases: TGCAGCGTTGTAAAGCGGGGGGGCGCGAACACCGGGGAGCTGTTTTTT. V and J are TRBV29-1 and TRBJ2-2, with 10 bases identical to TRBD2. Germline V gene data show CDR1 as SQVTM and CDR2 as ANQGSEA. With 4 bases clipped from V and 0 bases from J, the junction kept 5 bases outside the gene matches. CDR3 length: 16 amino acids.

The V gene is TRBV5-4, the J gene TRBJ2-7; D is ambiguous. V lost 4 bases to trimming and J lost 0 bases, with 8 bases between them. The CDR3 spans 13 residues. Germline-derived CDR1 and CDR2 are SGHNT and YYREEE (reference sequence). The CDR3 reads CASSHPNSYEQYF. The CDR3 nucleotides read TGTGCCAGCAGCCACCCGAACTCCTACGAGCAGTACTTC.

V usage is TRBV29-1 and J usage is TRBJ2-2; D is unclear. Germline lookup yields CDR1 SQVTM and CDR2 ANQGSEA. The CDR3 length is 12 residues. Trimming shortened V by 4 bases and J by 4 bases, and 7 bases separated the two germline ends. The CDR3 loop is CSVVSGTGELFF. CDR3 bases: TGCAGCGTTGTTTCGGGCACCGGGGAGCTGTTTTTT.

The chain recombines TRBV7-9 with TRBJ2-6; D ambiguous. The CDR3 extends over 16 amino acids. V was trimmed by 1 base and J by 9 bases, leaving 16 bases between them. The germline V gene encodes CDR1 SEHNR and CDR2 FQNEAQ (reference sequence). The CDR3 region is CASSLDRVIPYNVLTF. The CDR3 DNA follows: TGTGCCAGCAGCTTAGACCGGGTCATACCCTACAACGTCCTGACTTTC.

The chain joins TRBV4-3 to TRBJ1-6, with 9 bases matching TRBD1. CDR1 LGHNA and CDR2 YSLEER come from the germline V gene. This CDR3 is built from 16 residues. V gave up 0 bases and J gave up 6 bases; unmatched junction bases: 3. The CDR3 DNA reads as TGCGCCAGCAGCCAAGACGGACAGGGGTCTAATTCACCCCTCCACTTT. Translated: CASSQDGQGSNSPLHF.

The rearrangement links TRBV30 to TRBJ1-2, with D possibly being TRBD1 (6 bases). This CDR3 has 13 residues. Trimming took off 0 bases at V and 6 bases at J, with 11 bases between the two ends. CDR1 is GTSNPN, CDR2 SVGIG, per germline (reference sequence). The CDR3 sequence is CAWSVTGYDGYTF. The CDR3 nucleotides read TGTGCCTGGAGTGTAACAGGGTATGATGGCTACACCTTC.

This clone was seen more than once but under ten times. The V gene is TRBV7-9, the J gene TRBJ2-7, with D unresolved. Trimming took 1 base from V and 7 from J, leaving 14 bases between them. Germline V CDR1 and CDR2: SEHNR, FQNEAQ (reference sequence). The CDR3 covers 14 residues. CDR3 sequence (DNA): TGTGCCAGCAGCTTAGTAGTGCAGTGGGCAGAGCAGTACTTC. The encoded protein is CASSLVVQWAEQYF.

The chain is built from TRBV13 and TRBJ2-2; D not resolved. CDR1 is PRHDT, CDR2 FYEKMQ, per germline (reference sequence). The CDR3 has 12 residues. The V gene lost 3 bases and the J gene lost 6 bases, with 5 bases spanning the gap. The CDR3 coding sequence is TGTGCCAGCAGCTTCGTTCCCGGGGAGCTGTTTTTT. Amino acid sequence: CASSFVPGELFF.

The chain employs TRBV5-6 and TRBJ2-7, with D possibly TRBD1 on 6 matching bases. Germline CDR1 and CDR2: SGHDT and YYEEEE. V shed 0 bases and J shed 4 bases, with 11 bases lying between them. The CDR3 loop spans 14 amino acids. CDR3 DNA: TGTGCCAGCAGCTTGGGGGGAACAGGGTACGAGCAGTACTTC. This encodes CASSLGGTGYEQYF.

V is TRBV29-1 and J is TRBJ2-7; D is unresolved. Trimming removed 5 bases at V and 2 bases at J, with 10 bases between. CDR3 length: 12 amino acids. Germline loops: CDR1 SQVTM, CDR2 ANQGSEA. For the CDR3, the DNA is TGCAGCGTTATTTCGGTTACCTACGAGCAGTACTTC. Encoded protein: CSVISVTYEQYF.

This clone was seen just once. The V gene is TRBV30, the J gene TRBJ1-6, with D hard to call. Trimming left V 0 bases short and J 7 bases short, with 16 bases between. This CDR3 region has 16 residues. The germline gives CDR1 GTSNPN, CDR2 SVGIG (reference sequence). The DNA for the CDR3 is TGTGCCTGGAGTGTACCTCCCAGGAGACTCAATTCACCCCTCCACTTT. As protein: CAWSVPPRRLNSPLHF.

This clone occurred a few times. This chain connects TRBV29-1 to TRBJ2-5; 8 bases fit TRBD1. Germline V lookup: CDR1 SQVTM, CDR2 ANQGSEA. The CDR3 length is 16 residues. Germline trimming cut 3 bases from V and 4 bases from J; bases unmatched to any gene: 13. The CDR3 sequence: CSVERVEGQGTETQYF. DNA of the CDR3: TGCAGCGTTGAGAGAGTTGAAGGACAGGGTACAGAGACCCAGTACTTC.

This clone has a handful of counts. V is TRBV7-8 and J is TRBJ1-1; the match to TRBD1 covers 7 bases. Trimming took 1 base from V and 2 from J; bases not matched to a gene: 7. Germline V gives CDR1 SGHVS, CDR2 FQNEAQ. The CDR3 covers 16 residues. The CDR3 DNA sequence: TGTGCCAGCAGCTTAGAGACAGGGAGTACCAACACTGAAGCTTTCTTT. This sequence encodes CASSLETGSTNTEAFF.